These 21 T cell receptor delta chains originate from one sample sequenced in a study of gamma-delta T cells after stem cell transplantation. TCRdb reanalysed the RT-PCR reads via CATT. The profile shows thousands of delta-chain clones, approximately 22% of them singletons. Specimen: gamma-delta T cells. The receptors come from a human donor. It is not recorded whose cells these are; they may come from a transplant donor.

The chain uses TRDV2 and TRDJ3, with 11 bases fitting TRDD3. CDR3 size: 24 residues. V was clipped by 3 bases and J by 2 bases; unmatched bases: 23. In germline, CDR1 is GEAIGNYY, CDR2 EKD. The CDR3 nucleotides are TGTGCCTGTGACGGGCCTTTACGGGTCGTACTGGGGGATAACCCGACCTGGGACACCCGACAGATGTTTTTC. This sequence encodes CACDGPLRVVLGDNPTWDTRQMFF.

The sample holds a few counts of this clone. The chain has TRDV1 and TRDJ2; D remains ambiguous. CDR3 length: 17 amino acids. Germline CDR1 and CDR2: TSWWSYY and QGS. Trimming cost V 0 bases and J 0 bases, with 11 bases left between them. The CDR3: CALGELEYRSLTAQLFF. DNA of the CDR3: TGTGCTCTTGGGGAACTGGAATACAGATCTTTGACAGCACAACTCTTCTTT.

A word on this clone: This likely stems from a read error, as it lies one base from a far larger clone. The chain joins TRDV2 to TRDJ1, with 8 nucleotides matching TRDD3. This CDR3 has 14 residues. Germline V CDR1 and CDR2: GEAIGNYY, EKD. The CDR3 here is CAYDILGDTDKLIF. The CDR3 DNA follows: TGTGCCTATGACATACTGGGGGACACCGATAAACTCATCTTT.

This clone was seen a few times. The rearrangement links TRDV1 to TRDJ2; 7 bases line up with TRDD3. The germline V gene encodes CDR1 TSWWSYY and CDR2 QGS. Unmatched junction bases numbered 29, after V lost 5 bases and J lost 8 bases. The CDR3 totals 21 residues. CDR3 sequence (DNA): TGTGCTCTTGGGCCCCCGAAGGGTTCCCACCCTTGTACTGGGGATATTGCACAACTCTTCTTT. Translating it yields CALGPPKGSHPCTGDIAQLFF.

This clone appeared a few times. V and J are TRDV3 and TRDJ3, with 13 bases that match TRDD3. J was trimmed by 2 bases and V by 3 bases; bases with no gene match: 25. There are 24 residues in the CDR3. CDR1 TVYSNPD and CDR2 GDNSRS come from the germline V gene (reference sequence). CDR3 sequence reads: CALPLPSLLTGGYASPWDTRQMFF. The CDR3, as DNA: TGTGCCTTGCCTCTTCCGTCCCTACTTACTGGGGGATACGCTAGTCCCTGGGACACCCGACAGATGTTTTTC. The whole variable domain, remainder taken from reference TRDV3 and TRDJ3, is CDKVTQSSPDQTVASGSEVVLLCTYDTVYSNPDLFWYRIRPDYSFQFVFYGDNSRSEGADFTQGRFSVKHILTQKAFHLVISPVRTEDSATYYCALPLPSLLTGGYASPWDTRQMFFGTGIKLFVEP.

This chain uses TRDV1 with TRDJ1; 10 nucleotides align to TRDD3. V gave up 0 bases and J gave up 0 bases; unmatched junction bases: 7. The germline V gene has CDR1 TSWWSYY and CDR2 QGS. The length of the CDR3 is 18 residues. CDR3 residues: CALGELPMGDTYTDKLIF. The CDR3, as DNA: TGTGCTCTTGGGGAACTCCCAATGGGGGATACTTACACCGATAAACTCATCTTT.

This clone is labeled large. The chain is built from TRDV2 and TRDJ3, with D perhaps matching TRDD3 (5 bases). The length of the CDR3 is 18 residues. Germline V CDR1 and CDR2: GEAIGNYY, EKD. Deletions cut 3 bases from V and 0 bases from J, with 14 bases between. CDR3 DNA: TGTGCCTGTGACCCGGCTGGGATCAGCTCCTGGGACACCCGACAGATGTTTTTC. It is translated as CACDPAGISSWDTRQMFF.

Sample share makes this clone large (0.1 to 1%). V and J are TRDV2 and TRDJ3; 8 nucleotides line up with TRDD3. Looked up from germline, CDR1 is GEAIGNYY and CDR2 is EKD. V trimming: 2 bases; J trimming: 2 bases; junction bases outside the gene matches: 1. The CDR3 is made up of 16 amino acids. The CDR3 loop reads CACDILGAWDTRQMFF. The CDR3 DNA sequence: TGTGCCTGTGACATACTGGGGGCCTGGGACACCCGACAGATGTTTTTC.

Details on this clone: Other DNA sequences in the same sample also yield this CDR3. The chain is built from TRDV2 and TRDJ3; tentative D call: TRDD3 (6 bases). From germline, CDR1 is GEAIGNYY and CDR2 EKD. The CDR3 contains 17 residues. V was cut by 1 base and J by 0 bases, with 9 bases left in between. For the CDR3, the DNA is TGTGCCTGTGACACTGGGGGTAGCTCCTGGGACACCCGACAGATGTTTTTC. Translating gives CACDTGGSSWDTRQMFF.

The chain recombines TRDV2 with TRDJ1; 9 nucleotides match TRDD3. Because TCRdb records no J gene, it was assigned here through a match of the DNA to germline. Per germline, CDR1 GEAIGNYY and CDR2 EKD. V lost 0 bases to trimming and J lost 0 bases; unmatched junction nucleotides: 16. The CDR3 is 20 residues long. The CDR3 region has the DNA TGTGCCTGTGACACCGTGACGTACTGGGGGAGACGTCGGTACACCGATAAACTCATCTTT. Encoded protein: CACDTVTYWGRRRYTDKLIF.

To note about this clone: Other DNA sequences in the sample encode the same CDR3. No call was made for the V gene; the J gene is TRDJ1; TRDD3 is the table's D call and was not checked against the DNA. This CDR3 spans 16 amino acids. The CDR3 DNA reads TGTGCCTGTGACATACTGGGGGATCGGACCGCCGATAAACTCATCTTT. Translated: CACDILGDRTADKLIF.

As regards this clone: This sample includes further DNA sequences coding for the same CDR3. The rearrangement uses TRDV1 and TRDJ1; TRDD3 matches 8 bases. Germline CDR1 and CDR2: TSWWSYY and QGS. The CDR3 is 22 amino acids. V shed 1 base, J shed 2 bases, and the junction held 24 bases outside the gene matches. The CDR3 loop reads CALGEPSPWGPFGGSETDKLIF. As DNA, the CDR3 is TGTGCTCTTGGGGAACCTTCCCCCTGGGGACCCTTTGGGGGATCTGAGACCGATAAACTCATCTTT.

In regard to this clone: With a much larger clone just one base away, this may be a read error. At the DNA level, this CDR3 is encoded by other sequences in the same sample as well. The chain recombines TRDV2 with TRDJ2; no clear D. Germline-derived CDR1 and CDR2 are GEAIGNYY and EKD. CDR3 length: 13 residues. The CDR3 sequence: CACGSALTAQLFF. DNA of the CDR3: TGTGCCTGTGGTTCTGCTTTGACGGCACAACTCTTCTTT.

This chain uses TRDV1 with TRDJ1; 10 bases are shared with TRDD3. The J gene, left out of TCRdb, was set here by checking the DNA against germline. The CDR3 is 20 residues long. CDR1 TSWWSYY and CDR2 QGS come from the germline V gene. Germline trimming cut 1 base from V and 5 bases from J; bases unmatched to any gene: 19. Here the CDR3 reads CALGEPTGRVLLGDYDKLIF. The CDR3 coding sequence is TGTGCTCTTGGGGAACCCACTGGTAGAGTCCTACTGGGGGATTATGATAAACTCATCTTT.

CDR3 sequence (DNA): TGTTCTGCAAGCGATCCCCGGAGGGCCTACCAGTACTTCCAGGGGGCCGATAAACTCATCTTT. This gives the protein CSASDPRRAYQYFQGADKLIF. The J segment is TRDJ1; no V gene was assigned; the table's D call, TRDD3, was not checked against the DNA. This CDR3 has 21 residues.

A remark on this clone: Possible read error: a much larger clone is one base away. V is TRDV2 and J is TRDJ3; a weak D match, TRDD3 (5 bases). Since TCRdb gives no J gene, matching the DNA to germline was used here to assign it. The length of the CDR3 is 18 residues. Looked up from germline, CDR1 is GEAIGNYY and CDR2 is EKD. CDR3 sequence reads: CACDPAGISSWVTRQMFF. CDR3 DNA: TGTGCCTGTGACCCGGCTGGGATCAGCTCCTGGGTCACCCGACAGATGTTTTTC.

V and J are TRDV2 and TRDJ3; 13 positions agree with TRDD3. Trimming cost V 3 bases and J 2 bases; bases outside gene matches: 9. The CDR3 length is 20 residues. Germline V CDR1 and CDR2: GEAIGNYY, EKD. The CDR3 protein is CACDAVLGDTSPWDTRQMFF. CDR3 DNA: TGTGCCTGTGACGCGGTACTGGGGGATACGAGCCCCTGGGACACCCGACAGATGTTTTTC.

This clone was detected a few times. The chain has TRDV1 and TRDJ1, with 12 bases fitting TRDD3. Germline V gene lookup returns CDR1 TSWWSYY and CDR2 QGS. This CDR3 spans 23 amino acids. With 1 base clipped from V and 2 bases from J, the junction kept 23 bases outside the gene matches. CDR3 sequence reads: CALGEPTLPILGDTPRWTDKLIF. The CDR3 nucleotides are TGTGCTCTTGGGGAACCCACACTTCCGATACTGGGGGATACACCCCGGTGGACCGATAAACTCATCTTT.

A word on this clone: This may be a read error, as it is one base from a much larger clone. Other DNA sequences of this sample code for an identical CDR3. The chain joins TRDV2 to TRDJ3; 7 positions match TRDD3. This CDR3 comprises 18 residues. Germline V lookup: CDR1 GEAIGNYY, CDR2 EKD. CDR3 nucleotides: TGTGCCTGTGACACTGGGGGAGCAGTATCCTGGGACACACGACAGATGTTTTTC. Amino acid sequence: CACDTGGAVSWDTRQMFF.

DNA for the CDR3: TGTGCTCTTGGGGATCTCCACTCTAACCGGTCTGGGGGATACGGTATCGATAAACTCATCTTT. This sequence encodes CALGDLHSNRSGGYGIDKLIF. The V call is TRDV1, the J call TRDJ1, with 12 bases identical to TRDD3. The CDR3 length is 21 residues. Germline V gene lookup returns CDR1 TSWWSYY and CDR2 QGS. Trimming cost V 3 bases and J 4 bases; bases outside gene matches: 21.

The CDR3 loop reads CACDTGERGDTRSWDTRQMFF. The CDR3 DNA follows: TGTGCCTGTGACACCGGAGAAAGGGGGGATACTAGGTCCTGGGACACCCGACAGATGTTTTTC. The rearrangement links TRDV2 to TRDJ3, with 9 bases identical to TRDD3. Here the J gene came from matching the DNA to germline, since TCRdb omits it. Trimming cost V 0 bases and J 1 base; bases outside gene matches: 12. Germline V gene sequence: CDR1 GEAIGNYY, CDR2 EKD. This CDR3 region has 21 residues.